This TCR beta chain appears in the sequencing data of a study of neurological immune-mediated disorders. The team produced cDNA through 5'RACE using 10-nucleotide random UMIs. TCRdb itself ran the 5' RACE reads through MiXCR, one entry per CDR3 protein. The sample consists of roughly 60,000 distinct CDR3 sequences, more than 4% of them appearing once. CDR3 length: 15 amino acids. This clonotype was found many times. The chain joins TRBV21-1 to TRBJ1-2; the table gives TRBD1 as D, unverified against the DNA. TRBV21-1 is an annotated pseudogene. Material: PBMCs. The TCR was taken from a woman in her forties or fifties with multiple sclerosis. As DNA, the CDR3 is TGTGCCAGCATCCCAGGACGGACCCCTAACTATGGCTACACCTTC. Translation: CASIPGRTPNYGYTF.